This T cell receptor (beta chain) is from a study of T cells in Graves' hyperthyroidism and ophthalmopathy. Overall study findings and caveats: Researchers found most expanded thyroid clonotypes above 0.001 in blood as well.

It was uncontrolled infection, other autoimmune disease, pregnancy or lactation that excluded patients. TCR beta CDR3 regions were amplified from RNA. The TCR CDR3 first-round RT-PCR relied on the HTBI primer set. TCRdb redid the calling of the multiplex PCR reads with MiXCR, one entry per CDR3 protein. The data hold around 380,000 distinct CDR3 sequences, with approximately 15% observed a single time. The CDR3 runs 12 residues. From germline, CDR1 is SGHDN and CDR2 FVKESK. The V end lost 1 base, the J end lost 13 bases, and 12 bases lay between the germline ends. This clonotype was detected a few times. What it recognizes is unknown.

The gene calls are TRBV14 and TRBJ2-3; no reliable D call. The sample taken for sequencing was blood. The TCR sequence derives from a man in his thirties or forties with Graves' hyperthyroidism that later progressed to Graves' ophthalmopathy. For the CDR3, the DNA is TGTGCCAGCAGCCAAGGGACCACCCTCAAGTATTTT. Translating it yields CASSQGTTLKYF. Together with reference TRBV14 and TRBJ2-3, the CDR3 gives the full variable domain: EAGVTQFPSHSVIEKGQTVTLRCDPISGHDNLYWYRRVMGKEIKFLLHFVKESKQDESGMPNNRFLAERTGGTYSTLKVQPAELEDSGVYFCASSQGTTLKYFGPGTRLTVL.